The clone carrying this T cell receptor (beta chain) was recorded many times. Its antigen is still unknown. Time point denoted: newly diagnosed GD, antithyroid drugs for less than 3 months. The TCR library was prepared using RNA isolated from PBMCs. HTBI primers from iRepertoire and Arm-PCR of CDR3 regions yielded the TCR beta libraries. One entry per CDR3 protein, called by TCRdb with MiXCR from the multiplex PCR reads. The sample includes hundreds of thousands of distinct CDR3 sequences, approximately 15% of them seen just once. The CDR3 sequence is 13 residues long. The germline V gene has CDR1 SGHTA and CDR2 FQGTGA. Trimming left V 1 base short and J 4 bases short, with 6 bases between. The sample comes from a study of regulatory T cells in long-lasting Graves disease. Study-wide results and caveats: Reduced TCR diversity was observed in persistent Graves' patients versus newly diagnosed patients. Persistent disease showed a preference for TRBV28, TRBJ1-2 and TRBJ2-5.

This sample also belongs to another study, concerning T cells in Graves' hyperthyroidism and ophthalmopathy.

The clonotype comes from a man aged 35-49 years with Graves disease. This rearrangement joins TRBV7-3 to TRBJ2-3; D remains ambiguous. The material sequenced was peripheral blood mononuclear cells (PBMCs), taken at new diagnosis, from a patient treated with antithyroid drugs. The CDR3 sequence: CASSLNFADTQYF. The CDR3 region has the DNA TGTGCCAGCAGCTTAAACTTCGCAGATACGCAGTATTTT.